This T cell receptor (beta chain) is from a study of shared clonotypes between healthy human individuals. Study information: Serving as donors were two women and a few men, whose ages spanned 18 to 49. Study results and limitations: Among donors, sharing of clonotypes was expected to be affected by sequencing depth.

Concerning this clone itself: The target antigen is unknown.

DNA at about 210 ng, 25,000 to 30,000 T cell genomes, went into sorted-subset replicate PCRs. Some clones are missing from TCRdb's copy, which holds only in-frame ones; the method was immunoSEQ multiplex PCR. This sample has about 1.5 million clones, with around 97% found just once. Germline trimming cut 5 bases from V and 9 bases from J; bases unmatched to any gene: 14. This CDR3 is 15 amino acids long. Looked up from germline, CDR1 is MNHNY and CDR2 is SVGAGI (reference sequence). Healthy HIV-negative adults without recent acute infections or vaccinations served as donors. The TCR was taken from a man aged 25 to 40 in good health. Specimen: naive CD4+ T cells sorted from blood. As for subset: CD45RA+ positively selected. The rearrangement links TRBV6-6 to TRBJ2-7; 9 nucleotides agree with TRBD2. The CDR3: CASSLDPGLAFRQYF. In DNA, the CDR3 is TGTGCCAGCAGTCTCGACCCGGGACTAGCCTTCAGGCAGTACTTC.